This T cell receptor beta chain was captured in a study of OX40 agonist ivuxolimab in advanced cancers. Study at large: Every 2 weeks, patients received ivuxolimab intravenously, dosed at 0.01 to 10 mg/kg.

Concerning this clone: Its antigen is undetermined.

General study findings and limits: Blood T cells, both CD4+ and CD8+, expanded clonally by week 6 at 0.1 to 3.0 mg/kg.

Trimming removed 2 bases from V and 1 base from J, with 8 bases in between. The CDR3 has 14 amino acids. Germline V gene sequence: CDR1 MNHNY, CDR2 SVGAGI (reference sequence). Clones were read by immunoSEQ multiplex PCR, and TCRdb kept only the in-frame ones, dropping some. The table lists about 75,000 clones, approximately 90% of them singletons, with around 8.3% in the top ten. This receptor was identified in an adult with an advanced solid tumor such as melanoma, head and neck, liver or kidney cancer. The material sequenced was CD4+ or CD8+ T cells sorted from blood, taken in a trial of the OX40 agonist ivuxolimab. The gene calls are TRBV6-6 and TRBJ1-1; a possible D gene is TRBD1 (5 bases). For the CDR3, the DNA is TGTGCCAGCAGTTACGGCCAGGGGAACACTGAAGCTTTCTTT. Protein: CASSYGQGNTEAFF.